This TCR beta chain was found in a study of blood T cell repertoires in COVID-19. Looking at the study overall: There were acute and convalescent COVID-19 samples, and they came from the United States, Italy and Spain. From T cells, B-cell-depleted T cells, or PBMCs came the material, which was cDNA or gDNA.

In the study's own analysis: Estimation of nucleated cell counts was performed using reference gene primer amplification. Generated by immunoSEQ multiplex PCR, the TCRdb table keeps only in-frame clones and is missing some. D and trimming were read from the DNA, whereas the V and J calls and clone size are those reported in that table. The sample has under 200,000 clones, approximately 85% seen once. CDR1 SGHRS and CDR2 YFSETQ come from the germline V gene. Trimming shortened V by 4 bases and J by 8 bases, and 15 bases separated the two germline ends. The CDR3 loop spans 13 amino acids. The sequenced sample was peripheral blood. The origin of this receptor is a man in his forties or fifties with acute or convalescent COVID-19. The V gene is TRBV5-1, the J gene TRBJ2-5, with a weak D call TRBD1 (5 bases). CDR3 bases: TGCGCCAGCAGCCGGAATTTAGGGGAAACCCAGTACTTC. It specifies CASSRNLGETQYF.